This entry lists 3 T cell receptor beta chains sequenced from one sample in a study of intratumoral heterogeneity in liver cancer. The protocol was immunoSEQ multiplex PCR, while the TCRdb copy is restricted to in-frame clones and leaves out a portion. The sample holds about 20,000 clones, approximately 70% seen once. This sample comprised tumor-adjacent normal tissue, obtained before any cancer treatment. The receptors come from a woman between 70 and 85 years old with hepatocellular carcinoma.

The rearrangement links TRBV4-1 to TRBJ1-6, with a tentative D call TRBD1 (5 bases). Germline V gene data show CDR1 as MGHRA and CDR2 as YSYEKL. The CDR3 covers 13 residues. Deletions cut 2 bases from V and 9 bases from J, with 8 bases between. The CDR3 region has the DNA TGCGCCAGCAGCCAACAGGGAATTTCACCCCTCCACTTT. As protein: CASSQQGISPLHF.

This clone was counted a few times. The rearrangement links TRBV7-8 to TRBJ1-5; D not certain. The CDR3 has 18 residues. Germline V gives CDR1 SGHVS, CDR2 FQNEAQ. Between the trimmed V and J ends, which lost 0 bases and 0 bases, there was a span of 15 bases. The chain's CDR3 is CASSLAFQPGSSNQPQHF. In DNA form, the CDR3 reads TGTGCCAGCAGCTTAGCTTTCCAACCTGGGAGTAGCAATCAGCCCCAGCATTTT.

The rearrangement joins TRBV19 to TRBJ2-3; D not certain. Trimming pared 5 bases from V and 5 bases from J, leaving 8 bases between. Looked up from germline, CDR1 is LNHDA and CDR2 is SQIVND (reference sequence). The CDR3 loop spans 12 amino acids. This CDR3 is CASSPGEDTQYF. The CDR3 coding sequence is TGTGCCAGTAGTCCCGGTGAAGATACGCAGTATTTT.